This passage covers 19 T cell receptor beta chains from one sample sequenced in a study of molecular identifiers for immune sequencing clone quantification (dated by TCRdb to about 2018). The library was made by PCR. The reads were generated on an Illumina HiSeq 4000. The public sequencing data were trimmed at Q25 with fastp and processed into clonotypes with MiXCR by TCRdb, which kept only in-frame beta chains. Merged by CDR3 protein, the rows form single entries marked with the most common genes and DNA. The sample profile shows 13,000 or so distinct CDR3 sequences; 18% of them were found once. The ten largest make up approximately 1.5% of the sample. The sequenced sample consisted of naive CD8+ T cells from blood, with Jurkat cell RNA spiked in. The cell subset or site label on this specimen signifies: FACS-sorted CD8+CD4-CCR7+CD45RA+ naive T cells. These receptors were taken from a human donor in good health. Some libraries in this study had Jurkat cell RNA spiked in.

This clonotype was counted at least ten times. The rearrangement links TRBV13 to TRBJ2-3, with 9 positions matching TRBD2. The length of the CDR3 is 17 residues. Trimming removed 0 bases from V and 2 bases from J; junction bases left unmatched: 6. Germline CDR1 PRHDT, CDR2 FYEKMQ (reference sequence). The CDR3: CASSLGLAGYNTDTQYF. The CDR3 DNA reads TGTGCCAGCAGCTTAGGCCTAGCGGGGTACAACACAGATACGCAGTATTTT.

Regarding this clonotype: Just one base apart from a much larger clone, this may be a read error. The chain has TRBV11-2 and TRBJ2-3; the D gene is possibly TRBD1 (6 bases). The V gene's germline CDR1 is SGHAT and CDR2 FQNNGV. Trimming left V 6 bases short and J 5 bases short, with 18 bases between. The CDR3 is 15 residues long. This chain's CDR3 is CASSRTGRQIDTQYF. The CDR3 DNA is TGTGCCAGCAGTCGAACAGGGCGCCAGATAGATACGCAGTATTTT.

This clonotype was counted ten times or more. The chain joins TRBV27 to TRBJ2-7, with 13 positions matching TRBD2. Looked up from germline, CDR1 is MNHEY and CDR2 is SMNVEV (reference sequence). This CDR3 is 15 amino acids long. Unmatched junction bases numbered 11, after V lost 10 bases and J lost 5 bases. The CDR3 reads CATQTFGLAGDEQYF. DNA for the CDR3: TGTGCCACCCAGACTTTTGGACTAGCGGGAGACGAGCAGTACTTC.

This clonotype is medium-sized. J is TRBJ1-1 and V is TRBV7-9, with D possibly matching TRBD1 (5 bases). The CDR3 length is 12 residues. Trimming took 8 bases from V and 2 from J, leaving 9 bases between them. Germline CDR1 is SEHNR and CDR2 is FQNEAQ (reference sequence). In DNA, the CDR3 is TGTGCCAGCCGAGACAGCAACACTGAAGCTTTCTTT. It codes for CASRDSNTEAFF. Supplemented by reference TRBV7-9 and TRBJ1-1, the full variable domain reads DTGVSQNPRHKITKRGQNVTFRCDPISEHNRLYWYRQTLGQGPEFLTYFQNEAQLEKSRLLSDRFSAERPKGSFSTLEIQRTEQGDSAMYLCASRDSNTEAFFGQGTRLTVV.

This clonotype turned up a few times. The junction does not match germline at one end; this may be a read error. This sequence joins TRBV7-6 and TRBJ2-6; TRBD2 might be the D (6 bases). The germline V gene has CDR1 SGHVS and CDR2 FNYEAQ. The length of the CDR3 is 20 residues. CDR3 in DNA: TGTGCCAGCAGCTTAGCGATCCCGGGAGACCTATCTTCTGGGGCCAACGTCCTGTCTTTC. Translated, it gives CASSLAIPGDLSSGANVLSF.

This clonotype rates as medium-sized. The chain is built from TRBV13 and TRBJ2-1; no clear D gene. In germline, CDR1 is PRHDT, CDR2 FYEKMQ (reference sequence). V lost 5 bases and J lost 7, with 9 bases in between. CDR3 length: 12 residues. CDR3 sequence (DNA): TGTGCCAGCAGCGCCCGTAGAAATGAGCAGTTCTTC. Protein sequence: CASSARRNEQFF.

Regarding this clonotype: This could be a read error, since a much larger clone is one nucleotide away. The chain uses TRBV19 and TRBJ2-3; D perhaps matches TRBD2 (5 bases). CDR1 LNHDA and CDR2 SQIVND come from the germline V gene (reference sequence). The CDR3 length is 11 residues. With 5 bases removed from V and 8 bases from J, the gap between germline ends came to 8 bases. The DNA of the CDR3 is TGTGCCAGTAGTTTGGGGAGTACGCAGTATTTT. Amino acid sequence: CASSLGSTQYF.

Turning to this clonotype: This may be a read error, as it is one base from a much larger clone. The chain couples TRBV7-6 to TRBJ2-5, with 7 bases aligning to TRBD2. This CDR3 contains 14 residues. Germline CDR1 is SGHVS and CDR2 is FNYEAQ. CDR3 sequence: CACSLAGIQETQYF. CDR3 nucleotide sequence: TGTGCCTGCAGCTTAGCGGGTATTCAAGAGACCCAGTACTTC.

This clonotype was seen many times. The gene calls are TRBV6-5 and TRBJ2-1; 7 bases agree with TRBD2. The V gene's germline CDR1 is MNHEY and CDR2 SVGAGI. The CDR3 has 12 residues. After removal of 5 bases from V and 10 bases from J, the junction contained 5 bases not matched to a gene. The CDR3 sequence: CASSLGEGEQFF. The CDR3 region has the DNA TGTGCCAGCAGTCTCGGGGAGGGAGAGCAGTTCTTC.

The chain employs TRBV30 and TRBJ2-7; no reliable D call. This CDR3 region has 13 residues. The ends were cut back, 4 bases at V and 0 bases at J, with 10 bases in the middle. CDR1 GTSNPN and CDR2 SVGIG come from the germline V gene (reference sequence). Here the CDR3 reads CAWTKQISYEQYF. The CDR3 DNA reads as TGTGCCTGGACCAAACAGATCTCCTACGAGCAGTACTTC.

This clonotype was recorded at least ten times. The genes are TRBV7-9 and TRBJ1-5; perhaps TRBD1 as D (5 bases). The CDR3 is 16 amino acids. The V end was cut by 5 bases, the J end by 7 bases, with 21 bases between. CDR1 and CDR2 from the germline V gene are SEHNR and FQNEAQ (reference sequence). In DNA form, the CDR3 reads TGTGCCAGCAGCAAGCACCCTCTGACGGGACGGCAGCCCCAGCATTTT. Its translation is CASSKHPLTGRQPQHF.

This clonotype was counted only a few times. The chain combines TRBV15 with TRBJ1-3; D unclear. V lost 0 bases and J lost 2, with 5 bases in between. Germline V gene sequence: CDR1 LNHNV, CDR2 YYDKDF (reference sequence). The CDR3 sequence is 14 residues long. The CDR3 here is CATSRELAGNTIYF. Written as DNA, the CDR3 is TGTGCCACCAGCAGAGAACTTGCTGGAAACACCATATATTTT.

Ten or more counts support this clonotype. As DNA, the CDR3 is TGTGCCAGCAGCTTTGATGGCCCGGGAGCCGAGTACAATGAGCAGTTCTTC. It yields the protein CASSFDGPGAEYNEQFF. The chain is built from TRBV11-2 and TRBJ2-1; TRBD2 is a possible D gene (6 bases). CDR1 is SGHAT, CDR2 FQNNGV, per germline. The CDR3 extends over 17 amino acids. Deletions cut 3 bases from V and 4 bases from J, with 19 bases between.

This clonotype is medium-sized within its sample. CDR3 loop: CASSFGPNPEKLFF. In DNA, the CDR3 is TGTGCCAGCAGCTTCGGACCCAACCCTGAAAAACTGTTTTTT. The rearrangement joins TRBV7-6 to TRBJ1-4; D unclear. Trimming removed 3 bases at V and 7 bases at J, with 12 bases between. CDR1 and CDR2 from the germline V gene are SGHVS and FNYEAQ. This CDR3 has 14 amino acids.

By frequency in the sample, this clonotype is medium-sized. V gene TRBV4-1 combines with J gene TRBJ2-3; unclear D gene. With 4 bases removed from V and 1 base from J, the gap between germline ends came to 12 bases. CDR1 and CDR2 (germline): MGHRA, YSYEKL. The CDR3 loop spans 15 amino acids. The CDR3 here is CASSPLVTGTDTQYF. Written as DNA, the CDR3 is TGCGCCAGCAGCCCCCTAGTAACTGGCACAGATACGCAGTATTTT.

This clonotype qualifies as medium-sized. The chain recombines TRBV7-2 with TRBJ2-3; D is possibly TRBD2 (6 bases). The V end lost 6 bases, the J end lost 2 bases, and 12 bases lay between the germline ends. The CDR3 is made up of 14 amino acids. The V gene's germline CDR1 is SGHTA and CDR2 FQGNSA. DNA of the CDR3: TGTGCCAGCAGTGTACTAGCACCCACAGATACGCAGTATTTT. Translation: CASSVLAPTDTQYF.

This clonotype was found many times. The CDR3 coding sequence is TGTGCCAGCAGCCAAGCTAACGAGCAGTACTTC. Its translation is CASSQANEQYF. The chain links TRBV14 to TRBJ2-7; D is unresolved. CDR1 is SGHDN, CDR2 FVKESK, per germline. V gave up 1 base and J gave up 5 bases, with 3 bases separating them. The CDR3 is 11 residues long. The full variable domain, completed using reference TRBV14 and TRBJ2-7, is EAGVTQFPSHSVIEKGQTVTLRCDPISGHDNLYWYRRVMGKEIKFLLHFVKESKQDESGMPNNRFLAERTGGTYSTLKVQPAELEDSGVYFCASSQANEQYFGPGTRLTVT.

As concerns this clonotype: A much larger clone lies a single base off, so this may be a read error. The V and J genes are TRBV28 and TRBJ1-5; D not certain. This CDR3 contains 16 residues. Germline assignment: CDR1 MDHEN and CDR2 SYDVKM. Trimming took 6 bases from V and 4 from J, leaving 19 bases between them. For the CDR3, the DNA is TGTGCCAGCAGCCAATACCTCGGACGGTTAAATCAGCCCCAGCATTTT. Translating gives CASSQYLGRLNQPQHF.

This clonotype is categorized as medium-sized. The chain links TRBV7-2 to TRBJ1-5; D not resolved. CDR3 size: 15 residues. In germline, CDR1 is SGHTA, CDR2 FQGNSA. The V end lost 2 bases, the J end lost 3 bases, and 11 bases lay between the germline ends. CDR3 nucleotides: TGTGCCAGCAGCTTATTCCGGAACTCCAATCAGCCCCAGCATTTT. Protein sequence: CASSLFRNSNQPQHF.